This T cell receptor (beta chain) was recovered during a study of blood T cell repertoires in COVID-19. V shed 0 bases and J shed 5 bases, with 7 bases lying between them. The germline CDR1 and CDR2 sequences are MNHNS and SASEGT. The CDR3 totals 13 residues. Using immunoSEQ multiplex PCR, the repertoire was profiled, and TCRdb retains in-frame clones only, with some absent. Among fewer than 150,000 clones listed, about 87% were seen once. The chain employs TRBV6-1 and TRBJ2-5; D is unclear. The receptor comes from an elderly woman with acute or convalescent COVID-19. Sequenced material: peripheral blood. CDR3 region: CASSEASQETQYF. The DNA of the CDR3 is TGTGCCAGCAGTGAAGCGTCCCAGGAGACCCAGTACTTC.